A single TCR beta chain is shown here with its context. Its cognate antigen is unknown. Without the conserved terminal phenylalanine or tryptophan, this CDR3 likely stems from a read error. Germline V gives CDR1 MDHEN, CDR2 SYDVKM. V gave up 5 bases and J gave up 7 bases; unmatched junction bases: 13. The CDR3 is 15 amino acids. The data were obtained in a study of cytomegalovirus exposure and HLA in healthy donors. Study observations and caveats: Cytomegalovirus-associated TCR beta chains were listed, numbering 150 to 200. In a later analysis, donors in an Asian-associated ancestry cluster reportedly had fewer N-insertions in productive TCRs than the cohort mean. Common viral pathogens were later found to be apparently linked to several of the most significant clusters.

The PCR employed 60 Vbeta primers together with 13 Jbeta primers. Sequencing used immunoSEQ multiplex PCR; TCRdb keeps in-frame clones, though not all of them. This sample has 110,000 or so clones, with over 70% found just once. Source material: PBMCs. The chain is built from TRBV28 and TRBJ1-2; TRBD1 matches 7 bases. The sequence came from a woman in her thirties or forties in good health and CMV-seropositive. The CDR3 here is CASSKLAHRGRGYTL. In DNA, the CDR3 is TGTGCCAGCAGTAAATTGGCGCACAGGGGACGTGGCTACACCCTC.